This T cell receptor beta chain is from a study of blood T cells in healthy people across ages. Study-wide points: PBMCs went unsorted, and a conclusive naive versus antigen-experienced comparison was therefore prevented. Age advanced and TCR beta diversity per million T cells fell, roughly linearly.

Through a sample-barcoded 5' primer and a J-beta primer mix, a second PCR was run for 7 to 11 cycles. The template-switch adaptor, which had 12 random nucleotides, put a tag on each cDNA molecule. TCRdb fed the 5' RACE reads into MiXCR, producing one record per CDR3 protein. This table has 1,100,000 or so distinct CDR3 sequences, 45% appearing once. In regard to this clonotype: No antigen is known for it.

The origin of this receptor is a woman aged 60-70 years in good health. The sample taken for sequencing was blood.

The CDR3 bases are TGTGCCAGCAGAAAAGGACTAGCGGGTAAGAACGAGCAGTACTTC. Amino acid sequence: CASRKGLAGKNEQYF. V gene TRBV2 combines with J gene TRBJ2-5, with 11 bases lining up with TRBD2. TRBJ2-7 matches the DNA end more closely, so the J call is doubtful. The CDR3 runs 15 residues. Germline V gene sequence: CDR1 SNHLY, CDR2 FYNNEI.